These T cell receptor beta chains were read from a single sample in a study of tumor-infiltrating lymphocytes in primary liver carcinoma. TCRdb passed the multiplex PCR reads through MiXCR, listing each CDR3 protein once. The sample yields roughly 57,000 distinct CDR3 sequences, just over 70% seen once. Sequencing was done on a sample of liver tumor tissue from sampling region 2. The receptors shown here come from a man aged 35 to 55 with primary liver carcinoma and hepatitis B virus infection. The CDR3 runs from the conserved cysteine through the conserved F or W.

J gene	V gene	CDR3 protein
TRBJ2-1	TRBV14	CARSALAGWVNNEQFF
TRBJ1-5	TRBV6-6	CASSHRGYQPKHF
TRBJ2-5	TRBV11-2	CANNLARLALGEKETQYF
TRBJ2-4	TRBV29-1	CSVGQGNIQYF
TRBJ2-7	TRBV6-2/TRBV6-3	CASRDGRRSYEQYF
TRBJ2-3	TRBV11-3	CASSGSPAGGLDTQYF
TRBJ2-1	TRBV4-3	CASSQELGLKNDQFF
TRBJ2-5	TRBV12-3/TRBV12-4	CVSSLTVRGTQYF
TRBJ2-2	TRBV7-3	CASSLNQGGENGELFF
TRBJ2-1	TRBV2	CANSLREWDNEQFF
TRBJ2-4	TRBV4-1	CTKSQVGQSAKNIQYF
TRBJ1-2	TRBV14	CASSRGWHISGYTF
TRBJ1-2	TRBV13	CASSSQGAYYGYTF
TRBJ2-7	TRBV19	CATSLIGGRSSYEQYF
TRBJ2-7	TRBV14	CATSQAGGGYKQYF